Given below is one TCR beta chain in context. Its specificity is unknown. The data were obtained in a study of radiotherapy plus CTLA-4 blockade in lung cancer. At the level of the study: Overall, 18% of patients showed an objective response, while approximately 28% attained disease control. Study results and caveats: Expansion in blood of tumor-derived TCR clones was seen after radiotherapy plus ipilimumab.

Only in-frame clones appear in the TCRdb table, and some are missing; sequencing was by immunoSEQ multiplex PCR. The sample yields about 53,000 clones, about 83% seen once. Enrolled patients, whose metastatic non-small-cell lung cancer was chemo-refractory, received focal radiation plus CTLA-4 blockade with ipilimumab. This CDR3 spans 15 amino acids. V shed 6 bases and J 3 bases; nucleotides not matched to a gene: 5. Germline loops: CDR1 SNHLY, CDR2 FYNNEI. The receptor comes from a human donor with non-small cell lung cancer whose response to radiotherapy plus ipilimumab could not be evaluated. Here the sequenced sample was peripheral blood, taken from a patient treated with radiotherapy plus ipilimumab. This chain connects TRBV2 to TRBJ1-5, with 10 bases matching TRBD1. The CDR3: CASREGTGDNQPQHF. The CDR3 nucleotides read TGTGCCAGCAGGGAGGGGACAGGGGACAATCAGCCCCAGCATTTT.